This T cell receptor (beta chain) was identified during a study of Ad26.COV2.S vaccination and SARS-CoV-2 variants. About the research overall: Donor was assigned to the Ad26.COV2.S arm of trial COV1001.

Study findings and constraints: The placebo group had lower spike-specific TCR breadth than the vaccine recipients did.

The CDR3 is made up of 11 amino acids. The V end was cut by 0 bases, the J end by 8 bases, with 4 bases between. Germline V lookup: CDR1 DFQATT, CDR2 SNEGSKA (reference sequence). Profiling relied on immunoSEQ multiplex PCR, and the TCRdb table lists in-frame clones only, not all of them. Of 300,000 to 500,000 clones detected, 75% to 90% appear once; the ten largest clones hold 3.5%. As to treatment: over 15 received Ad26.COV2.S at low or high dose, single or two shots; about 5 received placebo; per-sample allocation not given. Specimens were obtained on day 63 following the first vaccine or placebo injection. A word on this clone: What it binds is not known.

The TCR originated in a person aged 18-60 years who received the Ad26.COV2.S COVID-19 vaccine or a placebo. V gene TRBV20-1 combines with J gene TRBJ1-4, with D unresolved. Here the sequenced sample was peripheral blood, taken in a trial of Ad26.COV2.S vaccine versus placebo. As DNA, the CDR3 is TGCAGTGCTAGAGACAGAGAAAAACTGTTTTTT. This codes for CSARDREKLFF.